The 26 T cell receptor beta chains below all came from one sample that was sequenced in a study of blood T cell repertoires in COVID-19 (dated by TCRdb to 2019 to 2021). Libraries were made using the immunoSEQ multiplex PCR assay. The table comes from immuneACCESS by way of TCRdb, which keeps in-frame sequences with V and J called. Part of the clones is missing from these tables; in studies checked, under half for an unresolved V gene and the rest for unknown reasons. For this sample the table gives just over 95,000 clones, of which roughly 80% were detected only once. The ten largest make up about 17% of the sample. Sequencing was performed on peripheral blood. The receptors stem from a man older than 75 with acute or convalescent COVID-19.

The chain uses TRBV29-1 and TRBJ1-3, with 9 positions matching TRBD1. CDR1 is SQVTM, CDR2 ANQGSEA, per germline. Unmatched junction bases numbered 5, after V lost 7 bases and J lost 4 bases. This CDR3 contains 13 residues. The CDR3 region has the DNA TGCAGCGCTGAGGGACAGGGAGGAAACACCATATATTTT. The encoded protein is CSAEGQGGNTIYF.

V gene TRBV27 combines with J gene TRBJ1-6; D gene ambiguous. The CDR3 length is 14 residues. Trimming shortened V by 0 bases and J by 6 bases, and 6 bases separated the two germline ends. CDR1 MNHEY and CDR2 SMNVEV come from the germline V gene (reference sequence). CDR3 coding DNA: TGTGCCAGCAGTTTATCTGTATTTAATTCACCCCTCCACTTT. Translated, it gives CASSLSVFNSPLHF.

This sequence joins TRBV16 and TRBJ1-1, with no clear D. Germline V gene sequence: CDR1 KGHSY, CDR2 FQNENV. V dropped 4 bases and J dropped 1 base, with 13 bases sitting between them. This CDR3 has 15 amino acids. The CDR3 reads CASSPIPHGNTEAFF. The DNA for the CDR3 is TGTGCCAGCAGCCCAATTCCTCACGGGAACACTGAAGCTTTCTTT.

The chain employs TRBV7-9 and TRBJ1-1; D gene unclear. Trimming took 6 bases from V and 1 from J, leaving 12 bases between them. The CDR3 is 14 amino acids. CDR1 is SEHNR and CDR2 is FQNEAQ in the germline V gene (reference sequence). For the CDR3, the DNA is TGTGCCAGCAGACCGACACTTGGGAACACTGAAGCTTTCTTT. Translated, it gives CASRPTLGNTEAFF.

The DNA for the CDR3 is TGTGCCAGCAGCCCGGGACAGGGCTTTTTCGGCGGGACTGTCTTAGAGCAGTACTTC. This sequence encodes CASSPGQGFFGGTVLEQYF. The rearrangement uses TRBV11-3 and TRBJ2-7; 9 bases agree with TRBD1. The trim removed 5 bases at V and 7 bases at J, leaving 24 bases unmatched. The CDR3 runs to 19 residues. Germline assignment: CDR1 SGHNT and CDR2 YENEEA.

V gene TRBV6-2 or TRBV6-3 combines with J gene TRBJ1-5; TRBD1 matches at 9 bases. The germline gives CDR1 MNHEY, CDR2 SVGEGT. The ends lost 7 bases at V and 4 bases at J; junction bases unmatched: 14. The CDR3 length is 17 residues. The CDR3 reads CASNPSRDRVPNQPQHF. As DNA, the CDR3 is TGTGCCAGCAACCCCTCGAGGGACAGGGTCCCAAATCAGCCCCAGCATTTT.

This clone was seen just once. The CDR3 loop reads CASSPGTRSYEQYF. The CDR3 DNA follows: TGTGCCAGCAGTCCCGGGACTCGCTCCTACGAGCAGTACTTC. This chain uses TRBV6-6 with TRBJ2-7; tentatively, D is TRBD2 (6 bases). Germline-derived CDR1 and CDR2 are MNHNY and SVGAGI (reference sequence). V was shortened by 5 bases and J by 0 bases, with 11 bases between the two germline ends. The CDR3 totals 14 residues.

V gene TRBV9 combines with J gene TRBJ2-5; D may be TRBD1 (6 bases). The germline V gene has CDR1 SGDLS and CDR2 YYNGEE. V was clipped by 4 bases and J by 2 bases, with 15 bases between them. The CDR3 has 15 residues. The CDR3, as DNA: TGTGCCAGCAGCCCTCAGGGGACGGAACAAGAGACCCAGTACTTC. It yields the protein CASSPQGTEQETQYF.

The chain links TRBV30 to TRBJ2-1, with a possible D match to TRBD1 (6 bases). Per germline, CDR1 GTSNPN and CDR2 SVGIG (reference sequence). The CDR3 covers 14 residues. Trimming stripped 6 bases from V and 7 bases from J, with 19 bases between. The CDR3 DNA reads TGTGCCTGTCAACAGGGAGACTACAAGAATGAGCAGTTCTTC. Amino acids: CACQQGDYKNEQFF. Full variable domain (outside the CDR3, taken from reference TRBV30 and TRBJ2-1): SQTIHQWPATLVQPVGSPLSLECTVEGTSNPNLYWYRQAAGRGLQLLFYSVGIGQISSEVPQNLSASRPQDRQFILSSKKLLLSDSGFYLCACQQGDYKNEQFFGPGTRLTVL.

This rearrangement joins TRBV2 to TRBJ2-2; 7 nucleotides match TRBD1. The V segment lost 11 bases and the J segment 1 base; nucleotides outside the gene matches: 4. CDR1 and CDR2 from the germline V gene are SNHLY and FYNNEI. This CDR3 is built from 13 residues. CDR3 amino acids: CAAWTGNTGELFF. CDR3 DNA: TGTGCCGCATGGACAGGGAACACCGGGGAGCTGTTTTTT.

The rearrangement joins TRBV5-1 to TRBJ2-5; TRBD1 agrees at 10 bases. Per germline, CDR1 SGHRS and CDR2 YFSETQ. V shed 0 bases and J 2 bases; nucleotides not matched to a gene: 7. The CDR3 extends over 17 amino acids. This CDR3 reads CASSLGTGGRGQETQYF. The CDR3 DNA reads TGCGCCAGCAGCTTGGGGACAGGGGGAAGAGGACAAGAGACCCAGTACTTC. The full variable domain, completed using reference TRBV5-1 and TRBJ2-5, is KAGVTQTPRYLIKTRGQQVTLSCSPISGHRSVSWYQQTPGQGLQFLFEYFSETQRNKGNFPGRFSGRQFSNSRSEMNVSTLELGDSALYLCASSLGTGGRGQETQYFGPGTRLLVL.

This chain joins TRBV4-1 and TRBJ1-2; D may be TRBD1 (6 bases). The germline V and J ends were trimmed by 4 bases and 4 bases, with 19 bases remaining between them. The CDR3 sequence is 16 residues long. In germline, CDR1 is MGHRA, CDR2 YSYEKL. Here the CDR3 reads CASSPQGGVPTYGYTF. For the CDR3, the DNA is TGCGCCAGCAGCCCACAGGGTGGGGTCCCCACCTATGGCTACACCTTC.

The chain links TRBV27 to TRBJ1-1; TRBD1 matches at 10 bases. With 6 bases clipped from V and 7 bases from J, the junction kept 23 bases outside the gene matches. The CDR3 contains 19 residues. From germline, CDR1 is MNHEY and CDR2 SMNVEV (reference sequence). CDR3 region: CASSRLRGGQGIDNGEAFF. The CDR3 region has the DNA TGTGCCAGCAGCCGCCTTCGGGGGGGACAGGGGATAGATAATGGTGAAGCTTTCTTT.

Only one count was recorded for this clone. The V call is TRBV30, the J call TRBJ2-5; the match to TRBD2 covers 7 bases. CDR1 is GTSNPN and CDR2 is SVGIG in the germline V gene (reference sequence). This CDR3 comprises 12 residues. Germline trimming cut 3 bases from V and 5 bases from J; bases unmatched to any gene: 3. This CDR3 is CAWSGSGETQYF. In nucleotides, the CDR3 is TGTGCCTGGAGCGGTAGCGGGGAGACCCAGTACTTC.

The rearrangement uses TRBV5-1 and TRBJ1-6; D is perhaps TRBD1 (6 bases). The V end lost 6 bases, the J end lost 5 bases, and 15 bases lay between the germline ends. Per the germline V gene, CDR1 is SGHRS and CDR2 is YFSETQ. The CDR3 totals 15 residues. In DNA, the CDR3 is TGCGCCAGCACCCTGTCGGGACAAAATAATTCACCCCTCCACTTT. It specifies CASTLSGQNNSPLHF.

The chain has TRBV5-1 and TRBJ2-4, with a tentative D call TRBD2 (6 bases). Germline V lookup: CDR1 SGHRS, CDR2 YFSETQ. The CDR3 runs 14 residues. The V and J ends lost 1 base and 7 bases respectively, with 12 bases between them. CDR3 nucleotides: TGCGCCAGCAGCTTGAATGAGGGGAGGAACATTCAGTACTTC. It yields the protein CASSLNEGRNIQYF.

The V call is TRBV5-1, the J call TRBJ1-4; D is possibly TRBD1 (5 bases). Germline V CDR1 and CDR2: SGHRS, YFSETQ. The CDR3 is made up of 15 amino acids. V shed 0 bases and J shed 3 bases, with 9 bases lying between them. The CDR3 is CASSLAGGANEKLFF. As DNA, the CDR3 is TGCGCCAGCAGCTTGGCGGGGGGGGCTAATGAAAAACTGTTTTTT.

The chain employs TRBV6-4 and TRBJ2-2, with TRBD1 identical over 9 bases. The junction had 6 bases not matched to a gene; V was cut back by 1 base and J by 6 bases. This CDR3 has 16 residues. Germline V CDR1 and CDR2: MRHNA, SNTAGT. Written as DNA, the CDR3 is TGTGCCAGCAGTGACTGGAACAGGGGGCGCCCCGGGGAGCTGTTTTTT. Its protein is CASSDWNRGRPGELFF.

This clone is a singleton in its sample. The chain recombines TRBV15 with TRBJ2-7; no clear D. This CDR3 has 14 residues. CDR1 and CDR2 (germline): LNHNV, YYDKDF (reference sequence). The V gene lost 0 bases and the J gene lost 3 bases, with 9 bases spanning the gap. CDR3 in amino acids: CATSRDGSGYEQYF. The CDR3 nucleotides read TGTGCCACCAGCAGAGATGGGTCAGGCTACGAGCAGTACTTC.

The rearrangement joins TRBV6-1 to TRBJ2-7, with D possibly TRBD1 on 5 matching bases. Trimming took off 0 bases at V and 3 bases at J, with 9 bases between the two ends. Per germline, CDR1 MNHNS and CDR2 SASEGT. The CDR3 spans 14 residues. CDR3 DNA sequence: TGTGCCAGCAGTGAAGCCGACAGAATCTACGAGCAGTACTTC. As protein: CASSEADRIYEQYF.

This rearrangement joins TRBV5-1 to TRBJ2-4, with a weak D call TRBD1 (5 bases). The CDR3 is 12 residues long. V was cut by 1 base and J by 13 bases, with 12 bases left in between. Germline assignment: CDR1 SGHRS and CDR2 YFSETQ. CDR3 bases: TGCGCCAGCAGCTTGAGTCAGGGTCCACAGTACTTC. Amino acid sequence: CASSLSQGPQYF.

The chain links TRBV5-6 to TRBJ1-1, with D unresolved. The germline gives CDR1 SGHDT, CDR2 YYEEEE. CDR3 length equals 17 residues. The germline V and J ends were trimmed by 7 bases and 5 bases, with 27 bases remaining between them. The CDR3 loop is CASSAYPPPEGRTEAFF. CDR3 DNA sequence: TGTGCCAGCTCAGCATATCCTCCTCCAGAGGGAAGGACTGAAGCTTTCTTT. The complete variable domain, with remaining parts taken from reference TRBV5-6 and TRBJ1-1, reads DAGVTQSPTHLIKTRGQQVTLRCSPKSGHDTVSWYQQALGQGPQFIFQYYEEEERQRGNFPDRFSGHQFPNYSSELNVNALLLGDSALYLCASSAYPPPEGRTEAFFGQGTRLTVV.

The chain employs TRBV5-1 and TRBJ1-5; D is undetermined. The CDR3 sequence is 13 residues long. Germline V lookup: CDR1 SGHRS, CDR2 YFSETQ. V was clipped by 0 bases and J by 5 bases, with 6 bases between them. CDR3 DNA sequence: TGCGCCAGCAGCTTGGGGCCTGATCAGCCCCAGCATTTT. It specifies CASSLGPDQPQHF.

This chain connects TRBV11-3 to TRBJ2-5; 9 nucleotides align to TRBD2. Unmatched junction bases numbered 5, after V lost 1 base and J lost 5 bases. Germline V gene data show CDR1 as SGHNT and CDR2 as YENEEA. This CDR3 has 15 amino acids. The CDR3 bases are TGTGCCAGCAGCTTAGGCGGGAGGGCGGTGGAGACCCAGTACTTC. This encodes CASSLGGRAVETQYF. Full variable domain (remainder filled in from reference TRBV11-3 and TRBJ2-5): EAGVVQSPRYKIIEKKQPVAFWCNPISGHNTLYWYLQNLGQGPELLIRYENEEAVDDSQLPKDRFSAERLKGVDSTLKIQPAELGDSAVYLCASSLGGRAVETQYFGPGTRLLVL.

The chain joins TRBV28 to TRBJ1-2; maybe TRBD1 (6 bases). Looked up from germline, CDR1 is MDHEN and CDR2 is SYDVKM. The CDR3 loop spans 14 amino acids. Trimming took off 6 bases at V and 1 base at J, with 12 bases between the two ends. CDR3: CASRFTGLNYGYTF. DNA of the CDR3: TGTGCCAGCAGATTTACAGGGCTTAACTATGGCTACACCTTC.

This clone showed up just a few times. The chain carries TRBV30 and TRBJ1-2, with D hard to call. V was pared by 1 base and J by 7 bases, with 10 bases between. The CDR3 is made up of 12 amino acids. Germline CDR1 GTSNPN, CDR2 SVGIG (reference sequence). The CDR3 nucleotides read TGTGCCTGGAGTGCCGGACTGTTTGGCTACACCTTC. Residues: CAWSAGLFGYTF.